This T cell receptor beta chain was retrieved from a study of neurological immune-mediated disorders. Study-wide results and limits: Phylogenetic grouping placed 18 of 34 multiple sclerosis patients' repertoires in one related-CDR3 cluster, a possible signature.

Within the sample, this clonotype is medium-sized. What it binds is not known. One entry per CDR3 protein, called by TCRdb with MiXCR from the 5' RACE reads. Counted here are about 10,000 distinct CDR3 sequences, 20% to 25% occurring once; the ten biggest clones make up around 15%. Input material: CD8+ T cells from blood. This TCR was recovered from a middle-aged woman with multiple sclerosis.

The CDR3 DNA reads as TGTGCCATCAGTGAAGGCAGGGACACCGGGGAGCTGTTTTTT. Its translation: CAISEGRDTGELFF. The chain couples TRBV10-3 to TRBJ2-2, with D possibly TRBD1 on 5 matching bases. The V end was cut by 3 bases, the J end by 3 bases, with 8 bases between. The length of the CDR3 is 14 residues. From germline, CDR1 is ENHRY and CDR2 SYGVKD.